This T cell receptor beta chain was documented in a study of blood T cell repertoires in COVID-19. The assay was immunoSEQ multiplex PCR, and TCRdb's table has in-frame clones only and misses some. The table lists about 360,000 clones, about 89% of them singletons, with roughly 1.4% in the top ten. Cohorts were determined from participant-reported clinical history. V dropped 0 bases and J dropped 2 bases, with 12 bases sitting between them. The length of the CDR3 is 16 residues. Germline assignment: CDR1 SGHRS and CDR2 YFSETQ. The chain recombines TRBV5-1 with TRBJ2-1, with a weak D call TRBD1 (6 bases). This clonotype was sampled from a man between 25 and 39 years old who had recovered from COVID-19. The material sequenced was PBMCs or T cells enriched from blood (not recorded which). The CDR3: CASSLERGMTYNEQFF. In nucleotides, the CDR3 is TGCGCCAGCAGCTTGGAAAGGGGGATGACCTACAATGAGCAGTTCTTC. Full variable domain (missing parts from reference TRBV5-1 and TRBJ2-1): KAGVTQTPRYLIKTRGQQVTLSCSPISGHRSVSWYQQTPGQGLQFLFEYFSETQRNKGNFPGRFSGRQFSNSRSEMNVSTLELGDSALYLCASSLERGMTYNEQFFGPGTRLTVL.